The 5 T cell receptor beta chains in this list originate from one sample, sequenced in a study of blood T cells in healthy people across ages. A second roughly 6 to 11 cycle PCR used barcoded and J-beta primers. TCRdb re-derived calls from the 5' RACE reads in MiXCR, one entry per CDR3 protein. The sample holds about 810,000 distinct CDR3 sequences, about 36% seen once. The sample taken for sequencing was blood. Receptors were obtained from a man between 18 and 29 years old in good health.

In its sample, this clonotype was seen many times. The V and J genes are TRBV4-1 and TRBJ2-4; possibly TRBD2 for D (6 bases). The germline V gene encodes CDR1 MGHRA and CDR2 YSYEKL. V lost 2 bases and J 0 bases, leaving 14 bases between the germline ends. This CDR3 comprises 17 residues. For the CDR3, the DNA is TGCGCCAGCAGCCAACCGACTAGTGCCCTAGCCAAAAACATTCAGTACTTC. Amino acid sequence: CASSQPTSALAKNIQYF.

This clonotype was observed at least ten times. The rearrangement uses TRBV12-3 or TRBV12-4 and TRBJ2-7, with 7 nucleotides matching TRBD2. Losses at the gene ends were 3 bases for V and 2 bases for J; bases not matched to a gene: 4. This CDR3 contains 14 residues. CDR3 DNA sequence: TGTGCCAGCAGTTTTTCGCGGGGGACCTACGAGCAGTACTTC. Protein sequence: CASSFSRGTYEQYF.

In this sample, this clonotype turned up many times. CDR3 DNA sequence: TGCGCCAGCAGCCAAGAGGGAGGCCTCACAGATACGCAGTATTTT. Its translation is CASSQEGGLTDTQYF. The chain is built from TRBV4-3 and TRBJ2-3, with D possibly being TRBD2 (6 bases). Germline lookup yields CDR1 LGHNA and CDR2 YSLEER. With 0 bases removed from V and 2 bases from J, the gap between germline ends came to 9 bases. The CDR3 extends over 15 amino acids.

The J gene is TRBJ1-1, the V gene TRBV28, with a weak D call TRBD1 (6 bases). V was cut by 3 bases and J by 2 bases, with 13 bases left in between. Germline CDR1 is MDHEN and CDR2 is SYDVKM. This CDR3 is built from 15 residues. CDR3 sequence: CASSFRTDINTEAFF. The CDR3 coding sequence is TGTGCCAGCAGTTTCCGGACAGATATAAACACTGAAGCTTTCTTT. Full variable domain (missing parts from reference TRBV28 and TRBJ1-1): DVKVTQSSRYLVKRTGEKVFLECVQDMDHENMFWYRQDPGLGLRLIYFSYDVKMKEKGDIPEGYSVSREKKERFSLILESASTNQTSMYLCASSFRTDINTEAFFGQGTRLTVV.

This clonotype has only a few counts. The rearrangement links TRBV7-7 to TRBJ2-5; the D gene is possibly TRBD2 (6 bases). CDR3 length equals 14 residues. Germline CDR1 reads SSHAT; CDR2 reads FNYEAQ (reference sequence). Trimming removed 1 base at V and 5 bases at J, with 11 bases between. CDR3 protein: CASSLGSGDETQYF. CDR3 coding DNA: TGTGCCAGCAGCTTAGGATCGGGGGACGAGACCCAGTACTTC.